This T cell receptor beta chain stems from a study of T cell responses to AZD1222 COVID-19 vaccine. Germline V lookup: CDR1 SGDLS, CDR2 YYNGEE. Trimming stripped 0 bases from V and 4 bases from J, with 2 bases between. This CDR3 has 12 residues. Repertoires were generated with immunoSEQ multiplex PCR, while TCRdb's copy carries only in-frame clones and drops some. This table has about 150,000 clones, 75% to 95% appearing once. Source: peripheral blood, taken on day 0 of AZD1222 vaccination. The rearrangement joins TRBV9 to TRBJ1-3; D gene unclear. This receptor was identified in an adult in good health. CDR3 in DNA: TGTGCCAGCAGCGTAGTGGGAAACACCATATATTTT. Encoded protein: CASSVVGNTIYF. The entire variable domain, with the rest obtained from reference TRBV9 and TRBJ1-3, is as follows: DSGVTQTPKHLITATGQRVTLRCSPRSGDLSVYWYQQSLDQGLQFLIQYYNGEERAKGNILERFSAQQFPDLHSELNLSSLELGDSALYFCASSVVGNTIYFGEGSWLTVV.